This T cell receptor (beta chain) was profiled in a study of PD-1 blockade in classical Hodgkin lymphoma. Overall study findings and caveats: Healthy donors reportedly exceeded newly diagnosed patients in baseline TCR diversity.

The CDR3 sequence is 14 residues long. Germline CDR1 is SEHNR and CDR2 is FQNEAQ (reference sequence). V shed 1 base and J shed 4 bases, with 10 bases lying between them. Measured with immunoSEQ multiplex PCR; TCRdb has only the in-frame clones, and not every one. The sample shows approximately 100,000 clones, roughly 89% of them seen only once. All the patients suffered relapse after autologous stem cell transplantation, and brentuximab vedotin exposure differed. Remarks on this clone: Antigen specificity is unknown.

The chain links TRBV7-9 to TRBJ2-5; no clear D. The input for sequencing was peripheral blood mononuclear cells (PBMCs), taken before the second cycle of nivolumab. The sequence came from a human donor with classical Hodgkin lymphoma. DNA of the CDR3: TGTGCCAGCAGCTTAGACTGGCACCGAGAGACCCAGTACTTC. It is translated as CASSLDWHRETQYF.